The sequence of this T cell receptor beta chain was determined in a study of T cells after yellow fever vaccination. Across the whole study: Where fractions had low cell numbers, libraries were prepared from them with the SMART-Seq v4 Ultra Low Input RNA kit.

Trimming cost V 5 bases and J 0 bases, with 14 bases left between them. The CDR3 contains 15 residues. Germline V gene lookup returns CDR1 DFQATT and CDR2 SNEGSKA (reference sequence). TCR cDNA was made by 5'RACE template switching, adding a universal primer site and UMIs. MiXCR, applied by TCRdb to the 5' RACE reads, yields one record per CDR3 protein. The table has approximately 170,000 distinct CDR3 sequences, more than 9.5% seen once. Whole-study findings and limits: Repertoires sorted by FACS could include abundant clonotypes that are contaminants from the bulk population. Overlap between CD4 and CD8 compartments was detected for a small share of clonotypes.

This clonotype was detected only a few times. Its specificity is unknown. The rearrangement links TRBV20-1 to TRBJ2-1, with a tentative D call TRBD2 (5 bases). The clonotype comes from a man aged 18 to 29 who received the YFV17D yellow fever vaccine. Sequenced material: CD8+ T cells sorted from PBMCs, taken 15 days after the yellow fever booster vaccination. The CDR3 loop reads CSAFTGFSSYNEQFF. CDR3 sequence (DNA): TGCAGTGCTTTTACGGGGTTTAGCTCCTACAATGAGCAGTTCTTC.